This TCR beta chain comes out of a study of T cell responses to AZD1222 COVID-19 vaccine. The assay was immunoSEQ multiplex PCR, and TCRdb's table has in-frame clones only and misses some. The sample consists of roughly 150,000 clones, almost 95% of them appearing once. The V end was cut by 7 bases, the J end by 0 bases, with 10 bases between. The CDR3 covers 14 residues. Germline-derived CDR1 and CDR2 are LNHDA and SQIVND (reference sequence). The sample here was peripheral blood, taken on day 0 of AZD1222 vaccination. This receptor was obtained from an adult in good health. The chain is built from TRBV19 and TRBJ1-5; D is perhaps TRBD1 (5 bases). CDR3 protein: CASTLQGSNQPQHF. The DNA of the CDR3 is TGTGCCAGTACCCTTCAGGGTAGCAATCAGCCCCAGCATTTT.